This passage covers 18 T cell receptor beta chains from one sample sequenced in a study of shared clonotypes between healthy human individuals. Naive CD8 cells, CD45RO-negative and positively selected for CCR7, excluded terminally differentiated effector memory CD45RA+ cells. TCRdb keeps only in-frame clones here, not all; method: immunoSEQ multiplex PCR. The data hold millions of clones, with just under 95% observed a single time. Input material: naive CD8+ T cells sorted from blood. These receptors all come from a man aged 18 to 30 in good health.

The genes are TRBV5-4 and TRBJ2-5; a possible D gene is TRBD1 (6 bases). CDR3 length equals 14 residues. Per the germline V gene, CDR1 is SGHNT and CDR2 is YYREEE (reference sequence). The ends were cut back, 3 bases at V and 0 bases at J, with 9 bases in the middle. CDR3 loop: CASSSTGNQETQYF. The CDR3 bases are TGTGCCAGCAGCTCTACAGGGAACCAAGAGACCCAGTACTTC.

Concerning this clone itself: Other DNA sequences in the same sample also yield this CDR3. V usage is TRBV28 and J usage is TRBJ1-2, with D hard to call. Germline CDR1 and CDR2: MDHEN and SYDVKM. The CDR3 sequence is 11 residues long. The ends were cut back, 6 bases at V and 7 bases at J, with 9 bases in the middle. The CDR3: CASSLGSGYTF. The CDR3 DNA is TGTGCCAGCAGCCTCGGAAGTGGCTACACCTTC.

With regard to this clone: Other nucleotide sequences from this sample produce the same CDR3. The chain has TRBV4-1 and TRBJ2-1, with TRBD2 matching over 10 bases. CDR3 size: 16 residues. Germline V gene data show CDR1 as MGHRA and CDR2 as YSYEKL. The junction had 3 bases not matched to a gene; V was cut back by 0 bases and J by 4 bases. For the CDR3, the DNA is TGCGCCAGCAGCCAAGACCGGACTAGCGGATACAATGAGCAGTTCTTC. This encodes CASSQDRTSGYNEQFF.

This chain joins TRBV27 and TRBJ1-6; TRBD1 is a possible D gene (6 bases). The CDR3 consists of 14 residues. Between the trimmed V and J ends, which lost 4 bases and 6 bases, there was a span of 10 bases. Germline V gene sequence: CDR1 MNHEY, CDR2 SMNVEV (reference sequence). The CDR3 bases are TGTGCCAGCAGTTGGGGACAACTTAATTCACCCCTCCACTTT. Translating it yields CASSWGQLNSPLHF.

The chain uses TRBV9 and TRBJ2-3; 7 positions match TRBD2. This CDR3 has 16 residues. Unmatched junction bases numbered 8, after V lost 3 bases and J lost 1 base. CDR1 and CDR2 (germline): SGDLS, YYNGEE. As DNA, the CDR3 is TGTGCCAGCAGCGAGGAGGGACGGGGGGGCACAGATACGCAGTATTTT. It codes for CASSEEGRGGTDTQYF.

This chain links TRBV5-1 with TRBJ1-2; TRBD1 agrees at 7 bases. Unmatched junction bases numbered 13, after V lost 3 bases and J lost 5 bases. Germline CDR1 reads SGHRS; CDR2 reads YFSETQ. The CDR3 covers 16 residues. The CDR3 sequence is CASSSSGDSKFYGYTF. The CDR3 nucleotides read TGCGCCAGCAGCTCATCAGGGGACAGCAAATTTTATGGCTACACCTTC.

The V and J genes are TRBV4-3 and TRBJ2-7; D not resolved. CDR3 length equals 15 residues. V dropped 1 base and J dropped 2 bases, with 12 bases sitting between them. The germline V gene encodes CDR1 LGHNA and CDR2 YSLEER. The CDR3 region is CASSQGLDGAYEQYF. The CDR3 nucleotides are TGCGCCAGCAGCCAAGGTTTGGATGGGGCCTACGAGCAGTACTTC.

V gene TRBV7-9 combines with J gene TRBJ2-1; 15 positions match TRBD2. This CDR3 has 16 residues. Trimming at V came to 8 bases and at J to 5 bases, leaving 7 bases not matched to a gene. Germline V gene data show CDR1 as SEHNR and CDR2 as FQNEAQ (reference sequence). Written as DNA, the CDR3 is TGTGCCAGCCAAAGAGGGACTAGCGGGGGGAACAATGAGCAGTTCTTC. Protein: CASQRGTSGGNNEQFF. The full variable domain, rest sourced from reference TRBV7-9 and TRBJ2-1, is DTGVSQNPRHKITKRGQNVTFRCDPISEHNRLYWYRQTLGQGPEFLTYFQNEAQLEKSRLLSDRFSAERPKGSFSTLEIQRTEQGDSAMYLCASQRGTSGGNNEQFFGPGTRLTVL.

The rearrangement uses TRBV10-1 and TRBJ2-1, with D possibly matching TRBD1 (6 bases). V lost 5 bases and J lost 9, with 11 bases in between. The CDR3 has 12 residues. The germline CDR1 and CDR2 sequences are WNHNN and SYGVQD (reference sequence). Here the CDR3 reads CASSSTGSEQFF. In nucleotides, the CDR3 is TGCGCCAGCAGTTCAACAGGGTCTGAGCAGTTCTTC.

The chain recombines TRBV14 with TRBJ2-3; D is undetermined. CDR3 length: 17 residues. Trimming pared 1 base from V and 6 bases from J, leaving 20 bases between. Germline V gene sequence: CDR1 SGHDN, CDR2 FVKESK. CDR3 in DNA: TGTGCCAGCAGCCAAGTGCCAGCCGCACCTGGGTACGATACGCAGTATTTT. Its protein is CASSQVPAAPGYDTQYF.

This chain joins TRBV13 and TRBJ2-7; D gene unclear. Trimming removed 5 bases at V and 3 bases at J, with 14 bases between. Germline V lookup: CDR1 PRHDT, CDR2 FYEKMQ (reference sequence). The CDR3 totals 14 residues. The CDR3 region is CASSPKNSFYEQYF. The CDR3 nucleotides are TGTGCCAGCAGCCCGAAGAACAGTTTCTACGAGCAGTACTTC.

Worth noting for this clone: Other DNA sequences in this specimen translate into the identical CDR3. The V and J genes are TRBV28 and TRBJ2-7, with 8 bases aligning to TRBD2. With V trimmed by 2 bases and J by 4 bases, 1 base remained unmatched. The CDR3 is 13 residues long. The germline gives CDR1 MDHEN, CDR2 SYDVKM. This CDR3 is CASSLAGGYEQYF. In DNA, the CDR3 is TGTGCCAGCAGTTTAGCGGGAGGATACGAGCAGTACTTC.

J is TRBJ1-2 and V is TRBV19, with 10 bases lining up with TRBD1. J gave up 3 bases and V 1 base, and 5 bases lay outside the gene matches. Germline V gene data show CDR1 as LNHDA and CDR2 as SQIVND (reference sequence). This CDR3 is 16 amino acids long. The CDR3 coding sequence is TGTGCCAGTAGTATAGGTGGGACAGGGGACGACTATGGCTACACCTTC. This codes for CASSIGGTGDDYGYTF.

V is TRBV7-2 and J is TRBJ1-5; D perhaps matches TRBD1 (5 bases). The germline CDR1 and CDR2 sequences are SGHTA and FQGNSA. The CDR3 contains 16 residues. Trimming pared 5 bases from V and 6 bases from J, leaving 20 bases between. This chain's CDR3 is CASSPAPTVGVQPQHF. The DNA for the CDR3 is TGTGCCAGCAGCCCTGCTCCGACAGTCGGGGTTCAGCCCCAGCATTTT.

The rearrangement joins TRBV4-3 to TRBJ2-3; D is uncertain. V lost 1 base and J 8 bases, leaving 13 bases between the germline ends. This CDR3 is 14 amino acids long. Germline CDR1 and CDR2: LGHNA and YSLEER. CDR3 residues: CASSQGMGSGTQYF. The CDR3 region has the DNA TGCGCCAGCAGCCAAGGAATGGGGTCGGGTACGCAGTATTTT.

The chain couples TRBV9 to TRBJ2-7; D call uncertain. Germline CDR1 reads SGDLS; CDR2 reads YYNGEE. The CDR3 spans 14 residues. Between the trimmed V and J ends, which lost 0 bases and 6 bases, there was a span of 13 bases. The CDR3, as DNA: TGTGCCAGCAGCGTAGGACGAAGTTCTGGCGAGCAGTACTTC. Its protein product is CASSVGRSSGEQYF.

The chain is built from TRBV30 and TRBJ2-6, with 7 bases lining up with TRBD1. This CDR3 contains 14 residues. CDR1 and CDR2 (germline): GTSNPN, SVGIG (reference sequence). Germline trimming cut 5 bases from V and 0 bases from J; bases unmatched to any gene: 1. The CDR3 sequence: CAWGDSSGANVLTF. In DNA form, the CDR3 reads TGTGCCTGGGGGGACAGCTCTGGGGCCAACGTCCTGACTTTC.

This clone was counted a single time. The sample holds other DNA sequences that translate to the same CDR3. This chain links TRBV19 with TRBJ1-1; 8 bases are shared with TRBD1. From germline, CDR1 is LNHDA and CDR2 SQIVND (reference sequence). V dropped 1 base and J dropped 5; count of bases not matched to a gene: 0. The CDR3 loop spans 13 amino acids. CDR3 amino acids: CASSIGQGTEAFF. For the CDR3, the DNA is TGTGCCAGTAGTATAGGACAGGGGACTGAAGCTTTCTTT.